A selection of T cell receptor beta chains follows, all from one sample in a study of T cell responses to AZD1222 COVID-19 vaccine. Here immunoSEQ multiplex PCR was the method, and the copy in TCRdb shows in-frame clones only, minus some. The sample has 110,000 to 150,000 clones, about 93% seen once; the top ten hold around 3.6%. This specimen consisted of peripheral blood, obtained on day 0 of AZD1222 vaccination. All receptors come from an adult in good health. Both conserved end residues are part of each CDR3. A D gene is named only where the DNA matches it firmly. Part of the rows lack a size; the others show once, few, many or a class for expanded clones.

V: TRBV19
J: TRBJ2-5
D: -
size: once
DNA: TGTGCCAGTAGTATAGGAGCGGGCCAAGAGACCCAGTACTTC
CDR3: CASSIGAGQETQYF

V: TRBV3-1/TRBV3-2
J: TRBJ2-1
D: -
size: -
DNA: TGTGCCAGCAGCCAAGGGAATCTGGCGATCAATGAGCAGTTCTTC
CDR3: CASSQGNLAINEQFF

V: TRBV7-6
J: TRBJ2-5
D: TRBD2
size: -
DNA: TGTGCCAGCAGCAATAGCGGGAGCATAGAGACCCAGTACTTC
CDR3: CASSNSGSIETQYF

V: TRBV7-2
J: TRBJ2-7
D: -
size: -
DNA: TGTGCCAGCAGCTTCCCTAAGAGTATCGAGCAGTACTTC
CDR3: CASSFPKSIEQYF

V: TRBV19
J: TRBJ2-1
D: -
size: -
DNA: TGTGCCAGTAGCCTGGGTCGTGGGGATGAGCAGTTCTTC
CDR3: CASSLGRGDEQFF

V: TRBV5-1
J: TRBJ2-1
D: -
size: -
DNA: TGCGCCAGCAGCCGTCTGCGTTACTCCAATGAGCGGTTCTTC
CDR3: CASSRLRYSNERFF

V: TRBV29-1
J: TRBJ1-3
D: -
size: -
DNA: TGCAGCGTTGCCGGGTCTGGAAACACCATATATTTT
CDR3: CSVAGSGNTIYF

V: TRBV7-2
J: TRBJ1-6
D: -
size: -
DNA: TGTGCCACCTCGAGGGGGATTGGTTCACCCCTCCACTTT
CDR3: CATSRGIGSPLHF

V: TRBV23-1
J: TRBJ1-1
D: -
size: -
DNA: TGCGCCAGCAGTCAAACGCAGGGCGGTAGCACTGAAGCTTTCTTT
CDR3: CASSQTQGGSTEAFF

V: TRBV27
J: TRBJ2-2
D: -
size: once
DNA: TGTGCCAGCCGAAGGGCGGGCACCGGGGAGCTGTTTTTT
CDR3: CASRRAGTGELFF